A selection of T cell receptor beta chains follows, all from one sample in a study of T cells expressing NK-cell markers. TCRdb re-called the 5' RACE reads; one entry per CDR3 protein, DNA not given. The table lists 400,000 to 550,000 distinct CDR3 sequences. The sequencing input was blood T cells: a sorted CD56 or NKG2C T cell subset, CD4+ or CD8+ T cells, or bulk PBMC T cells (not recorded which). The receptors derive from a woman aged 18-69 years in good health. Each CDR3 is given with its conserved first and last residue.

TRBJ2-1 TRBV7-2 CASRQDSSSYNEQFF
TRBJ2-1 TRBV20-1 CSASLEDSYNEQFF
TRBJ2-3 TRBV12-3/TRBV12-4 CASSFPASGRTDTQYF
TRBJ1-2 TRBV15 CATSRVAFHGYTF
TRBJ1-1 TRBV29-1 CSVGMDTEAFF
TRBJ2-3 TRBV20-1 CSARDRQPSTDTQYF
TRBJ2-7 TRBV7-3 CASSFSAGSSYEQYF
TRBJ2-1 TRBV5-4 CASSFAGSSYNEQFF
TRBJ2-3 TRBV15 CATRPRQGTDTQYF
TRBJ2-1 TRBV5-1 CASSKEVSGDEQFF
TRBJ1-1 TRBV4-3 CASSQADRRKAFF
TRBJ2-1 TRBV20-1 CSADHRDRVYNEQFF
TRBJ2-1 TRBV3-1 CASSQDPSPTSGSSGNEQFF
TRBJ2-5 TRBV20-1 CSARRREGQETQYF
TRBJ2-1 TRBV25-1 CASSGSGSPGNEQFF
TRBJ2-7 TRBV7-8 CASSLARSSYEQYF
TRBJ2-1 TRBV18 CASSRTGTSSMGSSYNEQFF
TRBJ1-2 TRBV20-1 CSAPDQDRGNYGYTF
TRBJ2-5 TRBV6-2/TRBV6-3 CASSYTETQYF
TRBJ2-3 TRBV7-3 CASSSQGADTQYF
TRBJ2-5 TRBV29-1 CSVPWARQGETQYF
TRBJ2-1 TRBV5-1 CASSLAAGGNEQFF
TRBJ2-1 TRBV20-1 CSARGIAGEQFF